Only a few counts were recorded for the clone carrying this TCR beta chain. Its antigen is not identified. The entry originates in a study of T cells after yellow fever vaccination. On the study more broadly: The SMART-Seq v4 Ultra Low Input method served to prepare the low-cell-number fractions. Broader study findings: Overlap between CD4 and CD8 compartments was detected for a small share of clonotypes.

TCRdb redid the calling of the 5' RACE reads with MiXCR, one entry per CDR3 protein. The table records some 97,000 distinct CDR3 sequences, around 5.5% of them present only once. This CDR3 has 14 amino acids. CDR1 is SGHKS, CDR2 YYEKEE, per germline (reference sequence). Unmatched junction bases numbered 4, after V lost 3 bases and J lost 2 bases. The sequence derives from a man aged 18 to 30 who received the YFV17D yellow fever vaccine. The sample consisted of CD8+ T cells sorted from PBMCs, taken 10 days after the yellow fever booster vaccination. The J gene is TRBJ2-7, the V gene TRBV5-5; TRBD1 agrees at 8 bases. The CDR3 DNA reads TGTGCCAGCAGCTGGACAGGGAACCCCTACGAGCAGTACTTC. Protein sequence: CASSWTGNPYEQYF.